These T cell receptor beta chains were read from a single sample in a study of Ad26.COV2.S vaccination and SARS-CoV-2 variants. The method was immunoSEQ multiplex PCR; TCRdb's version includes in-frame clones alone and lacks a portion of them. The sample contains approximately 360,000 clones, approximately 83% of which appear only once. The source was peripheral blood, collected in a trial of Ad26.COV2.S vaccine versus placebo. The receptors here all came from a person between 18 and 60 years old who received the Ad26.COV2.S COVID-19 vaccine or a placebo. Each CDR3 is given with its conserved first and last residue. The order of the fields is clone size, V gene, D gene, CDR3 length, J gene, CDR3 DNA, CDR3 protein. D genes are given only for firm matches. Size values are once, few and many counts, or a class for expanded clones, and some rows have none.

>.|TRBV12-3/TRBV12-4|.|12|TRBJ2-2
TGTGCCAGCTGCCCCTCTATCGGGGAGCTGTTTTTT
CASCPSIGELFF
>.|TRBV2|.|15|TRBJ1-2
TGTGCCAGCAGTGAAAAACAGGCCGGACCCTATGGCTACACCTTC
CASSEKQAGPYGYTF
>.|TRBV9|TRBD2|16|TRBJ2-3
TGTGCCAGCAGCGTGGGTCTAGCGGCCCTGGGGGATACGCAGTATTTT
CASSVGLAALGDTQYF
>once|TRBV30|.|10|TRBJ1-2
TGTGCCTGGGGGAACTATGGCTACACCTTC
CAWGNYGYTF
>.|TRBV27|.|13|TRBJ1-6
TGTGCCAGCAGTTTAGGGACACATTCACCCCTCCACTTT
CASSLGTHSPLHF
>.|TRBV3-1/TRBV3-2|.|14|TRBJ1-5
TGTGCCAGCAGCCAAGCGCAGGGGCATCAGCCCCAGCATTTT
CASSQAQGHQPQHF
>few|TRBV7-8|TRBD1|18|TRBJ1-1
TGTGCCAGCAGCCCTAGTTATGTGGGACAGGGGTTGAACACTGAAGCTTTCTTT
CASSPSYVGQGLNTEAFF
>.|TRBV15|.|13|TRBJ1-4
TGTGCCACCAGCAGAGATGTGGGTGAAAAACTGTTTTTT
CATSRDVGEKLFF
>.|TRBV15|TRBD1|14|TRBJ1-3
TGTGCCACCAGCAGACGGACAGGGACAAACACCATATATTTT
CATSRRTGTNTIYF
>.|TRBV11-3|.|15|TRBJ1-2
TGTGCCAGCAGCCCCTGGGGCGCCCAAGACTATGGCTACACCTTC
CASSPWGAQDYGYTF
>.|TRBV9|.|14|TRBJ2-5
TGTGCCAGCAGCGTAGCAGACACCTTAGAGACCCAGTACTTC
CASSVADTLETQYF
>.|TRBV11-2|.|11|TRBJ2-1
TGTGCCAGCAGCCCTGCGGATGAGCAGTTCTTC
CASSPADEQFF
>.|TRBV27|TRBD2|15|TRBJ2-1
TGTGCCAGCAGTATACTAGCGGGGAGTTACAATGAGCAGTTCTTC
CASSILAGSYNEQFF
>.|TRBV11-2|.|16|TRBJ2-1
TGTGCCAGCAGCTTAGACTCCGGACCTCCCTACAATGAGCAGTTCTTC
CASSLDSGPPYNEQFF
>.|TRBV24-1|.|11|TRBJ1-1
TGTGCCACCAGTCGGGGGACCGAAGCTTTCTTT
CATSRGTEAFF
>.|TRBV5-4|.|14|TRBJ2-7
TGTGCCAGCAGCTTCGGCAGGTCACGCCACGAGCAGTACTTC
CASSFGRSRHEQYF
>.|TRBV13|.|13|TRBJ2-1
TGTGCCAGCAGCTTATTCGGGCCGGCGGAGCAGTTCTTC
CASSLFGPAEQFF
>.|TRBV30|.|12|TRBJ2-3
TGTGCCTGGAGTGTAATGGCAGATACGCAGTATTTT
CAWSVMADTQYF
>.|TRBV7-9|TRBD1|17|TRBJ2-3
TGTGCCAGCAGCTTAGGGAGACAGGGGGCGGTTCAAGATACGCAGTATTTT
CASSLGRQGAVQDTQYF
>.|TRBV5-4|.|14|TRBJ2-2
TGTGCCACCGTGGCGGACTCCCGGGTCGGGGAGCTGTTTTTT
CATVADSRVGELFF
>.|TRBV11-3|.|13|TRBJ2-7
TGTGCCAGCAAAAGGGACGGAGACTACGAGCAGTACTTC
CASKRDGDYEQYF
>.|TRBV11-2|.|14|TRBJ2-1
TGTGCCAGCAGCTTATTTGGGGGGCGAAATGAGCAGTTCTTC
CASSLFGGRNEQFF
>.|TRBV6-2/TRBV6-3|.|17|TRBJ2-7
TGTGCCAGCAGTTACGAAGGAAGAGAGGGAGGGGGGAACGAGCAGTACTTC
CASSYEGREGGGNEQYF
>.|TRBV11-2|.|12|TRBJ1-2
TGTGCCAGCACCCCAGTTCTACATGGCTACACCTTC
CASTPVLHGYTF
>.|TRBV19|.|14|TRBJ1-2
TGTGCCAGTAGTATGACGGGCGGGACGTTTAACTACACCTTC
CASSMTGGTFNYTF
>.|TRBV29-1|TRBD2|15|TRBJ2-6
TGCAGCGCCCTAGGTGCGGGAGCTGGGGCCAACGTCCTGACTTTC
CSALGAGAGANVLTF
>.|TRBV9|TRBD2|14|TRBJ2-7
TGTGCCAGCAGCGCCGGACTAGCGGGCTACGAGCAGTACTTC
CASSAGLAGYEQYF
>once|TRBV4-1|TRBD2|18|TRBJ2-2
TGCGCCAGCAGCCAGCGAGGAGGACTAGCGGGAAGGCACGGGGAGCTGTTTTTT
CASSQRGGLAGRHGELFF
>few|TRBV7-2|TRBD1|14|TRBJ1-3
TGTGCCAGCAGCTCCAGGGGGACTGGAAACACCATATATTTT
CASSSRGTGNTIYF
>.|TRBV11-2|TRBD1|16|TRBJ1-2
TGTGCCAGCAGCTCAAGGGAGATGGCAGGGGGTACTTCGGAAACCTTC
CASSSREMAGGTSETF
>.|TRBV7-9|.|15|TRBJ1-4
TGTGCCAGCAGCCTGCAACAGGGTGGTTATGAAAAACTGTTTTTT
CASSLQQGGYEKLFF
>.|TRBV6-6|.|12|TRBJ2-4
TGTGCCAGCGGACTAGCCAAAAACATTCAGTACTTC
CASGLAKNIQYF
>.|TRBV28|.|15|TRBJ1-2
TGTGCCAGTACCCCCGCCCCGATATACTTTTATGGCTACACCTTC
CASTPAPIYFYGYTF
>many|TRBV5-1|.|15|TRBJ1-5
TGCGCCAGCAGCTTGGCTGGTTATAGCAATCAGCCCCAGCATTTT
CASSLAGYSNQPQHF
>.|TRBV20-1|.|11|TRBJ2-7
TGCAGTGCCGCGGAAACCTACGAGCAGTACTTC
CSAAETYEQYF
>.|TRBV29-1|.|11|TRBJ2-2
TGCAGCGGGCTGGAGGGCGGGGAGCTGTTTTTT
CSGLEGGELFF
>once|TRBV12-2|.|14|TRBJ1-1
TGTGCAAGTCGCCCACCAGGCCCTAACACTGAAGCTTTCTTT
CASRPPGPNTEAFF
>.|TRBV7-9|.|14|TRBJ1-4
TGTGCCAGCAGCTTACCAGGACTAGGTGAAAAACTGTTTTTT
CASSLPGLGEKLFF
>.|TRBV7-2|.|15|TRBJ2-5
TGTGCCAGCAGCCGTTCCGGGACGCGGGGAGAGACCCAGTACTTC
CASSRSGTRGETQYF
>.|TRBV7-9|TRBD1|14|TRBJ2-7
TGTGCCAGCAGCCCCTACAGGGGAAAGCACGAGCAGTACTTC
CASSPYRGKHEQYF